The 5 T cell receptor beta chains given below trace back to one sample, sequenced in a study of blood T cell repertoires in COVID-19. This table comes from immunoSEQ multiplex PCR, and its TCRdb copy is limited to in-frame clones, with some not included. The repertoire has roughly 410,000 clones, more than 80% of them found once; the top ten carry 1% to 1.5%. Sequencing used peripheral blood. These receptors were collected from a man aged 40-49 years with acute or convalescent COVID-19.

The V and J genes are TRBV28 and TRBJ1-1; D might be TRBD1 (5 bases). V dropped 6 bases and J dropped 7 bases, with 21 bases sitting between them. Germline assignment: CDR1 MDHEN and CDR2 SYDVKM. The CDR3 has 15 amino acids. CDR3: CASRRTVGGRDEAFF. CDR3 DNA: TGTGCCAGCAGACGGACGGTGGGGGGAAGGGATGAAGCTTTCTTT.

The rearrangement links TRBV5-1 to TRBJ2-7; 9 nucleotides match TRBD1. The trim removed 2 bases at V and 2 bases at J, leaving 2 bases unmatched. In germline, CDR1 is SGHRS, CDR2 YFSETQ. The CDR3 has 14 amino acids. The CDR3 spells CASSFGTGTYEQYF. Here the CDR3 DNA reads TGCGCCAGCAGCTTCGGGACAGGGACCTACGAGCAGTACTTC.

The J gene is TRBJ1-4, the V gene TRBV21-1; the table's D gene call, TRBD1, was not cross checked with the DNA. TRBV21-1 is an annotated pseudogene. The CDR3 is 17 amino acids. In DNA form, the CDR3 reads TGTGCCAGCAGCGGACGACAGGTGCCCGCAACTAATGAAAAACTGTTTTTT. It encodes CASSGRQVPATNEKLFF.

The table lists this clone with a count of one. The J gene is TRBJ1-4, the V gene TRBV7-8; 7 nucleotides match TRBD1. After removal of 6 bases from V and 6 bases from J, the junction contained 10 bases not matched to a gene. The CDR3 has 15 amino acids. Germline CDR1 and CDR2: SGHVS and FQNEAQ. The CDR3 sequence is CASRFNRGKDEKLFF. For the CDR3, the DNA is TGTGCCAGCAGATTCAACAGGGGTAAAGATGAAAAACTGTTTTTT. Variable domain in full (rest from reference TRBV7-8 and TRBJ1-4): GAGVSQSPRYKVAKRGQDVALRCDPISGHVSLFWYQQALGQGPEFLTYFQNEAQLDKSGLPSDRFFAERPEGSVSTLKIQRTQQEDSAVYLCASRFNRGKDEKLFFGSGTQLSVL.

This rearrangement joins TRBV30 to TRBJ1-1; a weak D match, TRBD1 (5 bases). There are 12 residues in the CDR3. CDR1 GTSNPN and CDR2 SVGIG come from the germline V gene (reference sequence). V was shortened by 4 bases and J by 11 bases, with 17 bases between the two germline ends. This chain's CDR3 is CAWKLGAGIAFF. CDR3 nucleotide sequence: TGTGCCTGGAAATTAGGGGCAGGGATCGCTTTCTTT. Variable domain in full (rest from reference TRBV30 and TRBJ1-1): SQTIHQWPATLVQPVGSPLSLECTVEGTSNPNLYWYRQAAGRGLQLLFYSVGIGQISSEVPQNLSASRPQDRQFILSSKKLLLSDSGFYLCAWKLGAGIAFFGQGTRLTVV.